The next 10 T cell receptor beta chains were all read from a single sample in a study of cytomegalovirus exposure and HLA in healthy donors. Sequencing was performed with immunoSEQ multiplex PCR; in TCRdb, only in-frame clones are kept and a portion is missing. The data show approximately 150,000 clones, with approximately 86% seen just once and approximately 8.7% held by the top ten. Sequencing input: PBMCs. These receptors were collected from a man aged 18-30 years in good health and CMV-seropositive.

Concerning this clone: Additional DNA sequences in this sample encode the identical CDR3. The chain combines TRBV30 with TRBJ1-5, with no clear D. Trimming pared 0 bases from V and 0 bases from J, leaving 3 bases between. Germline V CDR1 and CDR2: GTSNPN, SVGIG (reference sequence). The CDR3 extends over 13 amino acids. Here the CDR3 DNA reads TGTGCCTGGAGTGTCAATAGCAATCAGCCCCAGCATTTT. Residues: CAWSVNSNQPQHF.

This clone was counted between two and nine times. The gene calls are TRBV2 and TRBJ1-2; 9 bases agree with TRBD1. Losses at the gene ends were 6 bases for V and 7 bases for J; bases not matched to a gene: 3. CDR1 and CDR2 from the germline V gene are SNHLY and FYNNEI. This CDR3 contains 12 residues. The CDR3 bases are TGTGCCAGCAGAGGGACAGGGCTTGGCTACACCTTC. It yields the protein CASRGTGLGYTF.

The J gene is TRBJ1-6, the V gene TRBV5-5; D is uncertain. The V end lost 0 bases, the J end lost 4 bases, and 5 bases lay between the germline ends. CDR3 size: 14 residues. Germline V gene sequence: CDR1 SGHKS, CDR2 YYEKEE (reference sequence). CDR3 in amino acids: CASSLGQYNSPLHF. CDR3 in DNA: TGTGCCAGCAGCTTGGGACAATATAATTCACCCCTCCACTTT.

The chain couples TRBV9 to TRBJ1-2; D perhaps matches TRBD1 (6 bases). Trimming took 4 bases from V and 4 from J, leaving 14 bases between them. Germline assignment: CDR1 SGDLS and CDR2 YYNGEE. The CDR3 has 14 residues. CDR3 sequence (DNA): TGTGCCAGCAGCCTAACACAGGGTCCCTATGGCTACACCTTC. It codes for CASSLTQGPYGYTF.

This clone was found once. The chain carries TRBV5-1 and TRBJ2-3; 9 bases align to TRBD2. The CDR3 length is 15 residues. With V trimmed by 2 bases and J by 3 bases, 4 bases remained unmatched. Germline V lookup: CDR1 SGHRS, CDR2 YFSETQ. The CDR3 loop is CASSLAGGQTDTQYF. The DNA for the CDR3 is TGCGCCAGCAGCTTAGCGGGGGGCCAAACAGATACGCAGTATTTT.

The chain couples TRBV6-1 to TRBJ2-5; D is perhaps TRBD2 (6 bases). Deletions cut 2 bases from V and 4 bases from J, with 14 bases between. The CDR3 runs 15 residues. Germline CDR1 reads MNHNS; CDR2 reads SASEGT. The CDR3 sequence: CASSEKGDGGETQYF. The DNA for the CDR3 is TGTGCCAGCAGTGAAAAAGGCGACGGGGGAGAGACCCAGTACTTC.

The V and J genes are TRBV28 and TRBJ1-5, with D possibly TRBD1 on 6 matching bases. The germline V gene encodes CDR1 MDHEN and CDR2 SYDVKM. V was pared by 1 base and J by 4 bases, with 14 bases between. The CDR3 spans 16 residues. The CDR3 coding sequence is TGTGCCAGCAGTTTATCGGGAAGCAGGGGAAATCAGCCCCAGCATTTT. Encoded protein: CASSLSGSRGNQPQHF.

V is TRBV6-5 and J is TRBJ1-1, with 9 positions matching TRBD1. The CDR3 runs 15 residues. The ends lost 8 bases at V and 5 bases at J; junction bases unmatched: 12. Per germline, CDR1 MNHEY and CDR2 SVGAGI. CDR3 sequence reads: CASRRGQGSSTEAFF. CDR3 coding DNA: TGTGCCAGCCGTCGGGGACAGGGCAGTTCAACTGAAGCTTTCTTT.

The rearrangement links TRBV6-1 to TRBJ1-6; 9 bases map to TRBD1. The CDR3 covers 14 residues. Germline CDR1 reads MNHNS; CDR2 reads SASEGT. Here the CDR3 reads CATGTGTGNSPLHF. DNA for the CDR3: TGTGCTACTGGGACCGGGACAGGGAATTCACCCCTCCACTTT.

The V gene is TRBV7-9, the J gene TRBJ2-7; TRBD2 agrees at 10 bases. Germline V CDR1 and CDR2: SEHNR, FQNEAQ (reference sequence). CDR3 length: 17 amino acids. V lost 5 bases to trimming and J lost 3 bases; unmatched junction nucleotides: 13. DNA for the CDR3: TGTGCCAGCAGCCGTCTTCTAGCGGGAGATATGGGCTACGAGCAGTACTTC. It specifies CASSRLLAGDMGYEQYF.